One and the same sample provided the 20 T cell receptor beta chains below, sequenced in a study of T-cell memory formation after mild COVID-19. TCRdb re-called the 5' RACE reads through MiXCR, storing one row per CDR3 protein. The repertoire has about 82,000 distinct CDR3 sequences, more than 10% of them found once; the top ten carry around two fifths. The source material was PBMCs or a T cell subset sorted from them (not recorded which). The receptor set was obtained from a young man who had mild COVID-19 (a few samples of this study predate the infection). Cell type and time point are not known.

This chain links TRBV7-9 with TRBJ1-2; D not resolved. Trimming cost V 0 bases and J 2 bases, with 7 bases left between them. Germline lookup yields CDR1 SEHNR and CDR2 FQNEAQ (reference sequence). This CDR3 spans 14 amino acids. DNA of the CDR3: TGTGCCAGCAGCTTAGCGCCTAGCAACTATGGCTACACCTTC. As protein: CASSLAPSNYGYTF.

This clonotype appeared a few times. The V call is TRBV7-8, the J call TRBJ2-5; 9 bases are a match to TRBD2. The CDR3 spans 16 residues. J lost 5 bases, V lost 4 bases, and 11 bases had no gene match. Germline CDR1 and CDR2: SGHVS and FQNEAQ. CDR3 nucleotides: TGTGCCAGCAGCTCAGAGCCGCGGGGGGGCGGGGAGACCCAGTACTTC. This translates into CASSSEPRGGGETQYF.

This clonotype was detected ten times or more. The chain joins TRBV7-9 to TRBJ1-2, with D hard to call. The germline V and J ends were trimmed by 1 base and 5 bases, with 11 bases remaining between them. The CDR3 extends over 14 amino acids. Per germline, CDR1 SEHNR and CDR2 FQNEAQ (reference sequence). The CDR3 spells CASSLGAGLYGYTF. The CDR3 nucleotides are TGTGCCAGCAGCTTAGGGGCGGGGTTATATGGCTACACCTTC. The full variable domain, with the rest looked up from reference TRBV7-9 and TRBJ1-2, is DTGVSQNPRHKITKRGQNVTFRCDPISEHNRLYWYRQTLGQGPEFLTYFQNEAQLEKSRLLSDRFSAERPKGSFSTLEIQRTEQGDSAMYLCASSLGAGLYGYTFGSGTRLTVV.

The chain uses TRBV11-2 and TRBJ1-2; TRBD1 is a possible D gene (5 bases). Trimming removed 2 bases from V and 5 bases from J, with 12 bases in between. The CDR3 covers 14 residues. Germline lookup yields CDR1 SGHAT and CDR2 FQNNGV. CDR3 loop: CASSLPQGGYGYTF. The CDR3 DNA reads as TGTGCCAGCAGCTTACCCCAGGGAGGGTATGGCTACACCTTC. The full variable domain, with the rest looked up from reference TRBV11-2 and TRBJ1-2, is EAGVAQSPRYKIIEKRQSVAFWCNPISGHATLYWYQQILGQGPKLLIQFQNNGVVDDSQLPKDRFSAERLKGVDSTLKIQPAKLEDSAVYLCASSLPQGGYGYTFGSGTRLTVV.

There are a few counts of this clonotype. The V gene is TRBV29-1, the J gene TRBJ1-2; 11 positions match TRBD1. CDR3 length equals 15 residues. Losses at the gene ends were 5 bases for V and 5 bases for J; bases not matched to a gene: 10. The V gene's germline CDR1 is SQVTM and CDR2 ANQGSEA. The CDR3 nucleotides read TGCAGCGTTTACGGGACAGGGGGTTCGGGTTATGGCTACACCTTC. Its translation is CSVYGTGGSGYGYTF. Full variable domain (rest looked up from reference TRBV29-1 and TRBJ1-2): SAVISQKPSRDICQRGTSLTIQCQVDSQVTMMFWYRQQPGQSLTLIATANQGSEATYESGFVIDKFPISRPNLTFSTLTVSNMSPEDSSIYLCSVYGTGGSGYGYTFGSGTRLTVV.

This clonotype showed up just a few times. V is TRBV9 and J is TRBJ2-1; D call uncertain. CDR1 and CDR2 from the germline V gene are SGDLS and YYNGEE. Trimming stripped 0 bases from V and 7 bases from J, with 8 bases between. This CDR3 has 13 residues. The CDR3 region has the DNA TGTGCCAGCAGCGTAGTGGAAAGAAATGAGCAGTTCTTC. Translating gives CASSVVERNEQFF.

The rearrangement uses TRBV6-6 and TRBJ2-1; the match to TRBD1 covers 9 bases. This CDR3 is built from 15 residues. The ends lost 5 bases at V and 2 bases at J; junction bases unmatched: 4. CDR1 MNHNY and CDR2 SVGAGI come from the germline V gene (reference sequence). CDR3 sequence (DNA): TGTGCCAGCAGTCGAAGACAGGGGGCCTACAATGAGCAGTTCTTC. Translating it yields CASSRRQGAYNEQFF.

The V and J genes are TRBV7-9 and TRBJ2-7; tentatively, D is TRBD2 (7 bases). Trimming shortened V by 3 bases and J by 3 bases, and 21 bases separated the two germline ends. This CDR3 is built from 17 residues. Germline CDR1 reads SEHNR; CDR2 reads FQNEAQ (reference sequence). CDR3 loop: CASSLGQRTGGFYEQYV. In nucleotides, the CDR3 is TGTGCCAGCAGCTTGGGTCAGAGGACGGGGGGCTTCTACGAGCAGTACGTC.

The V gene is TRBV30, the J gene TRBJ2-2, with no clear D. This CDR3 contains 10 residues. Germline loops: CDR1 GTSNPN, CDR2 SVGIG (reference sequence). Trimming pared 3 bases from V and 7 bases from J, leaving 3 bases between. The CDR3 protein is CAWSGGELFF. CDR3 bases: TGTGCCTGGAGCGGCGGGGAGCTGTTTTTT.

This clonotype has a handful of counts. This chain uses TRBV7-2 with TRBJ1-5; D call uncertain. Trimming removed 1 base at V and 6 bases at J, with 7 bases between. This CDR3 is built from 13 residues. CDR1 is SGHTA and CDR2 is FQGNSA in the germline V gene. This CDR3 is CASSLVEGQPQHF. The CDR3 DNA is TGTGCCAGCAGCTTAGTCGAAGGTCAGCCCCAGCATTTT.

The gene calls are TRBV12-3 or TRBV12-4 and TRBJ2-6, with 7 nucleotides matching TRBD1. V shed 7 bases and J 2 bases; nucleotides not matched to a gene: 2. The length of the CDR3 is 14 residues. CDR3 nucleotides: TGTGCCAGCACCACAGGGGCTGGGGCCAACGTCCTGACTTTC. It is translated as CASTTGAGANVLTF.

CDR3 sequence: CASSAGTGDGDTQYF. The CDR3 DNA reads TGTGCCAGCAGCGCCGGGACTGGGGATGGAGATACGCAGTATTTT. The V gene is TRBV9, the J gene TRBJ2-3; a possible D gene is TRBD2 (6 bases). Trimming took 3 bases from V and 5 from J, leaving 16 bases between them. The CDR3 contains 15 residues. The V gene's germline CDR1 is SGDLS and CDR2 YYNGEE. The variable domain in full, with the rest retrieved from reference TRBV9 and TRBJ2-3, is DSGVTQTPKHLITATGQRVTLRCSPRSGDLSVYWYQQSLDQGLQFLIQYYNGEERAKGNILERFSAQQFPDLHSELNLSSLELGDSALYFCASSAGTGDGDTQYFGPGTRLTVL.

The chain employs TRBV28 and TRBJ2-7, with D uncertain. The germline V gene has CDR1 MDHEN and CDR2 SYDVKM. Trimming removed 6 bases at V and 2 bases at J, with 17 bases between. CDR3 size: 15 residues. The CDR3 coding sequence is TGTGCCAGCAGGAGACGCACGATGGTAGCCTACGAGCAGTACGTC. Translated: CASRRRTMVAYEQYV.

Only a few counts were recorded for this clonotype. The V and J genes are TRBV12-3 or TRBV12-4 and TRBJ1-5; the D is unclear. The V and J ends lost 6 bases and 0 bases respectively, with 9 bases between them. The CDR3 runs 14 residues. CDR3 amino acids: CASSREGSNQPQHF. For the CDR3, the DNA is TGTGCCAGCAGCCGCGAAGGTAGCAATCAGCCCCAGCATTTT.

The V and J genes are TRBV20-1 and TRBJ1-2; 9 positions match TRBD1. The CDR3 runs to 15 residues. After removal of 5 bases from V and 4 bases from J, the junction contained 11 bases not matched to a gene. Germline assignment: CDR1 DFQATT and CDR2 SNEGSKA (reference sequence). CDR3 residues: CSALKAGQGGYGYTF. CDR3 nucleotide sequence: TGCAGTGCTCTTAAGGCGGGACAGGGAGGCTATGGCTACACCTTC.

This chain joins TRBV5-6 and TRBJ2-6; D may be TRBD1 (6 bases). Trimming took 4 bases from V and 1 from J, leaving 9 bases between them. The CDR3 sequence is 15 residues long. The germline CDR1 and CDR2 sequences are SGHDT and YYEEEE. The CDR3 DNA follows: TGTGCCAGCAGCCCTGGACAGTCTGGGGCCAACGTCCTGACTTTC. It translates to CASSPGQSGANVLTF.

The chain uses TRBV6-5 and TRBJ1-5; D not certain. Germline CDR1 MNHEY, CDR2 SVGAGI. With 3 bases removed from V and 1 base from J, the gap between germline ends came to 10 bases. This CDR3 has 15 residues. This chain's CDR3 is CASSYGPRSNQPQHF. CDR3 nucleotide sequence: TGTGCCAGCAGTTATGGGCCGAGAAGCAATCAGCCCCAGCATTTT.

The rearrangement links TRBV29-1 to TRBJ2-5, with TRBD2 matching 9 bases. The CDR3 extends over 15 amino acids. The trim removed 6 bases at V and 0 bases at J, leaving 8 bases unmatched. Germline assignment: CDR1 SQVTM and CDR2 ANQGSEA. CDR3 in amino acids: CSVKLAGDNQETQYF. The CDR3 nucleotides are TGCAGCGTCAAGTTAGCGGGGGATAACCAAGAGACCCAGTACTTC. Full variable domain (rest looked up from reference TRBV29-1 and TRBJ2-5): SAVISQKPSRDICQRGTSLTIQCQVDSQVTMMFWYRQQPGQSLTLIATANQGSEATYESGFVIDKFPISRPNLTFSTLTVSNMSPEDSSIYLCSVKLAGDNQETQYFGPGTRLLVL.

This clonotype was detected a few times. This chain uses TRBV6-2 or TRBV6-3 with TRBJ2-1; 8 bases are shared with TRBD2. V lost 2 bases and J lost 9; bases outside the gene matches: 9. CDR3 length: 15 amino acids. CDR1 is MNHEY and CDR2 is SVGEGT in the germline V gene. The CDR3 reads CASSYSSGVISEQFF. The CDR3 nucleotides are TGTGCCAGCAGTTACAGTAGCGGGGTCATTAGTGAGCAGTTCTTC.

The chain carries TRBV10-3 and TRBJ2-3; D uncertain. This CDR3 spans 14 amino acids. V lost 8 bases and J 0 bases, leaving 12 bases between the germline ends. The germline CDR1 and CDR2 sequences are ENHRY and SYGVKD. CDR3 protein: CAIVPGPSTDTQYF. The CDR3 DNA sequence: TGTGCCATCGTCCCGGGTCCTAGCACAGATACGCAGTATTTT.